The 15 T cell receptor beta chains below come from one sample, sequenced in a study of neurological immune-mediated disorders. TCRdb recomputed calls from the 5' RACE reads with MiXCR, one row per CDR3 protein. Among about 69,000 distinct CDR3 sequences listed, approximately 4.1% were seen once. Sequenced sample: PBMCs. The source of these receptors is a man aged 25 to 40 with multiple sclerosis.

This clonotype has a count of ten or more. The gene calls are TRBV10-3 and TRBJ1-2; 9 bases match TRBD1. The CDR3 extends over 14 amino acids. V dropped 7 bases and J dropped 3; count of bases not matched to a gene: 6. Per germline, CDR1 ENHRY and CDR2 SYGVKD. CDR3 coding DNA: TGTGCCATCACCGTCACAGGGGGCGACTATGGCTACACCTTC. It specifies CAITVTGGDYGYTF.

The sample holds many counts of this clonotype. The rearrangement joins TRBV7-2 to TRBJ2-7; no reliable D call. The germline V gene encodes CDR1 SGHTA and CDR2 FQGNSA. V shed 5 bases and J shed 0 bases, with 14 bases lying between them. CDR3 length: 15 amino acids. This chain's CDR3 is CASSRDPGYSYEQYF. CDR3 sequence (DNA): TGTGCCAGCAGCCGAGATCCCGGGTACTCCTACGAGCAGTACTTC.

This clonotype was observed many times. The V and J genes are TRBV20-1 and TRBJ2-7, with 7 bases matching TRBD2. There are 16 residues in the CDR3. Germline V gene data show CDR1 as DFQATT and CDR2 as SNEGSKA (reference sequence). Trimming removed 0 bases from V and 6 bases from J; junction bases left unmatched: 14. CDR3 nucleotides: TGCAGTGCTAGAGACATCGGGGGGAACTCCTTCGTCGAGCAGTACTTC. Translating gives CSARDIGGNSFVEQYF.

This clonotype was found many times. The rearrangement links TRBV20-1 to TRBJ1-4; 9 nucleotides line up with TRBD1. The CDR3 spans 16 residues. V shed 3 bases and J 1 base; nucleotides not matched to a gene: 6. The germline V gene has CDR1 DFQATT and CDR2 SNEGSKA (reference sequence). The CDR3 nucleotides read TGCAGTGCTAGGGCGGGACAGGGAGAAACTAATGAAAAACTGTTTTTT. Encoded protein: CSARAGQGETNEKLFF.

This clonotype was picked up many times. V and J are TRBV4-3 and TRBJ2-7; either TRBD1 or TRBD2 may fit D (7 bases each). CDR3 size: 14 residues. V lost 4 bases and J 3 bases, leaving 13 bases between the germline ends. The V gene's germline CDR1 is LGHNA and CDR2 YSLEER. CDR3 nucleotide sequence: TGCGCCAGCAGCCGCGGGGGACAGAACTACGAGCAGTACTTC. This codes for CASSRGGQNYEQYF.

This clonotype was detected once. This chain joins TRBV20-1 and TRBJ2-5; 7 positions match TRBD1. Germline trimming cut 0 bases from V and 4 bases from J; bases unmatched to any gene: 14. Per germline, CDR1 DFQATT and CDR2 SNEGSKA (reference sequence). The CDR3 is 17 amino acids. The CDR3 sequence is CSARELPDRVVAETQYF. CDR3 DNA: TGCAGTGCTAGAGAATTGCCCGACAGGGTGGTGGCAGAGACCCAGTACTTC.

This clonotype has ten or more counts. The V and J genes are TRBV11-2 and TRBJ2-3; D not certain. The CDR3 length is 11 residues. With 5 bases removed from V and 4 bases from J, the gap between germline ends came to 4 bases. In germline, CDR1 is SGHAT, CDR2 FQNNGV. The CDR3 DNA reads TGTGCCAGCAGCCCAGCAGATACGCAGTATTTT. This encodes CASSPADTQYF.

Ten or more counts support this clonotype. The CDR3 nucleotides read TGCAGCGTTGATGCAGGGGAAAGCACTGAAGCTTTCTTT. This encodes CSVDAGESTEAFF. V usage is TRBV29-1 and J usage is TRBJ1-1, with D possibly matching TRBD1 (6 bases). This CDR3 has 13 amino acids. Trimming removed 3 bases at V and 4 bases at J, with 12 bases between. Germline loops: CDR1 SQVTM, CDR2 ANQGSEA. Based on the CDR3 plus reference TRBV29-1 and TRBJ1-1, the full variable domain is SAVISQKPSRDICQRGTSLTIQCQVDSQVTMMFWYRQQPGQSLTLIATANQGSEATYESGFVIDKFPISRPNLTFSTLTVSNMSPEDSSIYLCSVDAGESTEAFFGQGTRLTVV.

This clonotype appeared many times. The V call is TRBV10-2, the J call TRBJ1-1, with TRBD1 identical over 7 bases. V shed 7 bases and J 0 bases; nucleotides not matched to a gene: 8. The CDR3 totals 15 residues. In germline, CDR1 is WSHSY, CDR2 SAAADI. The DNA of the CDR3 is TGCGCCAGCATCAGGGACAGATTCATGAACACTGAAGCTTTCTTT. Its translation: CASIRDRFMNTEAFF.

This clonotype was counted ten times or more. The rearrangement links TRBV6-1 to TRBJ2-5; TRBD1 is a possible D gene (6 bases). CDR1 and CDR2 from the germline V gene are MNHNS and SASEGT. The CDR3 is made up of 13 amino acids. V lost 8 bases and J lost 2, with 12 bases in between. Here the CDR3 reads CASAWDTQETQYF. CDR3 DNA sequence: TGTGCCAGCGCGTGGGACACGCAAGAGACCCAGTACTTC.

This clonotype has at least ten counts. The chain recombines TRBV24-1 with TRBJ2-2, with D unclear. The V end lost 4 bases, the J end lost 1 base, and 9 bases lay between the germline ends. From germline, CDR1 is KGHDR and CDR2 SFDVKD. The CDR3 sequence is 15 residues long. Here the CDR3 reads CATSDPRRNTGELFF. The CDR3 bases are TGTGCCACCAGTGACCCGCGGAGGAACACCGGGGAGCTGTTTTTT.

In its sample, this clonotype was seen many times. The CDR3 spells CASSAQPWSSEETQYF. Here the CDR3 DNA reads TGCGCCAGCAGCGCGCAGCCCTGGAGCAGCGAAGAGACCCAGTACTTC. The chain combines TRBV5-1 with TRBJ2-5; D gene unclear. This CDR3 spans 16 amino acids. Per the germline V gene, CDR1 is SGHRS and CDR2 is YFSETQ. Between the trimmed V and J ends, which lost 4 bases and 3 bases, there was a span of 19 bases.

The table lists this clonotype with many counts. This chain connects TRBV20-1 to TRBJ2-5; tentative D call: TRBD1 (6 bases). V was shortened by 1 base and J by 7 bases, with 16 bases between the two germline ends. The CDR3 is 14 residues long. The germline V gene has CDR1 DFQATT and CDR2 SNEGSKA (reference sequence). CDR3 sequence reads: CSARAAGATGTQYF. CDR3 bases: TGCAGTGCTAGAGCTGCAGGGGCCACGGGGACCCAGTACTTC.

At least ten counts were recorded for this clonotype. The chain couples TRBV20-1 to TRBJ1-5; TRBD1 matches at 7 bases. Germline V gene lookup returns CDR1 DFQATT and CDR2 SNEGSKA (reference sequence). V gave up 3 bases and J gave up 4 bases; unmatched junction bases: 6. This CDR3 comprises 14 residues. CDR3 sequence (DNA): TGCAGTGCTAGCCCAGGGGGTGGGAATCAGCCCCAGCATTTT. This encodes CSASPGGGNQPQHF.

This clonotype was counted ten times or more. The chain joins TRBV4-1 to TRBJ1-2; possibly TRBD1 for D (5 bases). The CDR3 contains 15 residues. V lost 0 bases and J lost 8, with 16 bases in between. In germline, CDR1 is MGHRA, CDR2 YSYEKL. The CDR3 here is CASSQDMWGSYGYTF. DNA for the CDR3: TGCGCCAGCAGCCAAGATATGTGGGGGTCTTACGGCTACACCTTC.